The rows below give T cell receptor beta chains drawn from one sample of a study of blood T cell repertoires in COVID-19. TCRdb's copy holds only in-frame clones and misses some; the assay was immunoSEQ multiplex PCR. The sample carries 110,000 to 150,000 clones, approximately 89% recorded once. The sequenced material came from peripheral blood. The receptors were sampled from a woman aged 45 to 65 with acute or convalescent COVID-19. Both conserved end residues are part of each CDR3. A D gene is named only where the DNA matches it firmly. Some rows mark clone size as missing; the rest say once, few, many or name a class of expanded clone.

V: TRBV3-1/TRBV3-2; D: TRBD2; size: -; J: TRBJ2-1; CDR3: CASSQTGLAGGAYNEQFF; DNA: TGTGCCAGCAGCCAAACGGGACTAGCGGGCGGTGCCTACAATGAGCAGTTCTTC
V: TRBV6-5; D: TRBD1; size: -; J: TRBJ1-1; CDR3: CASSSYRDRPEAFF; DNA: TGTGCCAGCAGTAGCTACCGGGACAGACCTGAAGCTTTCTTT
V: TRBV7-3; D: TRBD1; size: -; J: TRBJ1-2; CDR3: CASPDRAGGYTF; DNA: TGTGCCAGCCCCGACAGGGCAGGGGGCTACACCTTC
V: TRBV18; D: -; size: -; J: TRBJ1-5; CDR3: CASSAGRNNQPQHF; DNA: TGTGCCAGCTCAGCAGGGAGGAACAATCAGCCCCAGCATTTT
V: TRBV27; D: -; size: -; J: TRBJ1-5; CDR3: CASSRRGLRNQPQHF; DNA: TGTGCCAGCAGTCGGAGGGGTCTAAGGAATCAGCCCCAGCATTTT
V: TRBV4-1; D: -; size: -; J: TRBJ1-5; CDR3: CASSQDSRDQPQHF; DNA: TGCGCCAGCAGCCAGGACAGCCGGGATCAGCCCCAGCATTTT
V: TRBV10-3; D: -; size: -; J: TRBJ1-1; CDR3: CAISEGAPTRNTEAFF; DNA: TGTGCCATCAGTGAGGGGGCCCCGACACGGAACACTGAAGCTTTCTTT
V: TRBV9; D: TRBD1; size: once; J: TRBJ1-1; CDR3: CASSAGGLRPEAFF; DNA: TGTGCCAGCAGCGCAGGGGGCTTGAGGCCTGAAGCTTTCTTT
V: TRBV27; D: -; size: -; J: TRBJ1-2; CDR3: CASSSNSRQGGYTF; DNA: TGTGCCAGCAGTTCCAACAGCCGGCAGGGTGGCTACACCTTC
V: TRBV19; D: TRBD1; size: -; J: TRBJ1-1; CDR3: CASSMLQGALSEAFF; DNA: TGTGCCAGTAGTATGTTGCAGGGGGCTCTTTCTGAAGCTTTCTTT
V: TRBV19; D: TRBD1; size: -; J: TRBJ1-6; CDR3: CASSTGDASPLHF; DNA: TGTGCCAGTAGCACAGGGGATGCTTCACCCCTCCACTTT
V: TRBV7-3; D: -; size: -; J: TRBJ2-5; CDR3: CASSLSGPQETQYF; DNA: TGTGCCAGCAGCTTGAGCGGGCCGCAAGAGACCCAGTACTTC
V: TRBV15; D: TRBD2; size: -; J: TRBJ2-7; CDR3: CATSRDLAVSYEQYF; DNA: TGTGCCACCAGCAGAGATCTAGCGGTCTCCTACGAGCAGTACTTC
V: TRBV19; D: TRBD1; size: -; J: TRBJ2-7; CDR3: CASTAQTGSHYEQYF; DNA: TGTGCCAGTACCGCTCAGACAGGGTCTCACTACGAGCAGTACTTC
V: TRBV19; D: TRBD2; size: -; J: TRBJ2-2; CDR3: CASRPTGTSGSGYTGELFF; DNA: TGTGCCAGTCGACCGACCGGGACTAGCGGGAGTGGGTACACCGGGGAGCTGTTTTTT
V: TRBV5-8; D: TRBD2; size: -; J: TRBJ2-1; CDR3: CASSLTSGRSNEQFF; DNA: TGTGCCAGCAGCCTGACTAGCGGGAGAAGCAATGAGCAGTTCTTC
V: TRBV14; D: -; size: -; J: TRBJ2-1; CDR3: CASSQDLGGWYNEQFF; DNA: TGTGCCAGCAGCCAAGATCTAGGGGGATGGTACAATGAGCAGTTCTTC
V: TRBV6-5; D: TRBD2; size: -; J: TRBJ2-7; CDR3: CASSYQWTSGYEQYF; DNA: TGTGCCAGCAGTTACCAGTGGACTAGCGGCTACGAGCAGTACTTC
V: TRBV15; D: TRBD1; size: -; J: TRBJ1-4; CDR3: CATSGTGTDNEKLFF; DNA: TGTGCCACCAGCGGCACCGGGACAGATAATGAAAAACTGTTTTTT
V: TRBV28; D: -; size: -; J: TRBJ2-1; CDR3: CASSLSYNEQFF; DNA: TGTGCCAGCAGTCTAAGCTACAATGAGCAGTTCTTC
V: TRBV28; D: -; size: -; J: TRBJ2-2; CDR3: CASSSVTPNTGELFF; DNA: TGTGCCAGCAGTTCAGTGACACCGAACACCGGGGAGCTGTTTTTT
V: TRBV28; D: -; size: few; J: TRBJ1-2; CDR3: CASRGDSYGYTF; DNA: TGTGCCAGCAGAGGGGATAGCTATGGCTACACCTTC
V: TRBV6-5; D: -; size: -; J: TRBJ2-3; CDR3: CAVRGLATAEDTQYF; DNA: TGTGCCGTGCGGGGTCTAGCGACAGCAGAAGATACGCAGTATTTT
V: TRBV7-2; D: TRBD2; size: -; J: TRBJ2-5; CDR3: CASSPAPGTSGEETQYF; DNA: TGTGCCAGCAGCCCCGCGCCAGGGACTAGCGGCGAAGAGACCCAGTACTTC
V: TRBV5-8; D: TRBD1; size: -; J: TRBJ1-2; CDR3: CASSHGQGGYGYTF; DNA: TGTGCCAGCAGCCATGGACAGGGGGGCTATGGCTACACCTTC
V: TRBV19; D: TRBD1; size: -; J: TRBJ1-1; CDR3: CASSSMDRGRSVNTEAFF; DNA: TGTGCCAGTAGTTCTATGGACAGGGGGCGATCGGTGAACACTGAAGCTTTCTTT
V: TRBV7-2; D: -; size: -; J: TRBJ1-1; CDR3: CASSLAATPAGEAFF; DNA: TGTGCCAGCAGCTTAGCGGCCACCCCTGCGGGTGAAGCTTTCTTT
V: TRBV11-2; D: TRBD2; size: -; J: TRBJ2-4; CDR3: CASSADPGHLAGIQYF; DNA: TGTGCCAGCAGCGCAGACCCAGGGCATCTAGCGGGGATTCAGTACTTC